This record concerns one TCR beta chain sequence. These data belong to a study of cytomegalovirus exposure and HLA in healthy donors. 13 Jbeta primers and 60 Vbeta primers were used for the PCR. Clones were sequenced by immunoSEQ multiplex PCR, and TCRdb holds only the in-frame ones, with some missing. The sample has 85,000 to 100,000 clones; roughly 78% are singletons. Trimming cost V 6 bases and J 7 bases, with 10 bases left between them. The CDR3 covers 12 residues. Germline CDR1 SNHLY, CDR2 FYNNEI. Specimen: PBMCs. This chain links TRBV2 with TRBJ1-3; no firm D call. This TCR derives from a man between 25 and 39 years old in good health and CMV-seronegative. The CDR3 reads CASSFSGNTIYF. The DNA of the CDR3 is TGTGCCAGCAGCTTCTCCGGGAACACCATATATTTT.